A single T cell receptor (beta chain) is shown here with its context. Its antigen is not known. Method: immunoSEQ multiplex PCR; TCRdb's copy keeps in-frame clones and lacks some. The table has about 60,000 clones, just under 95% seen once. The germline V gene has CDR1 SGDLS and CDR2 YYNGEE. This CDR3 spans 13 amino acids. V dropped 3 bases and J dropped 3; count of bases not matched to a gene: 0. Naive CD4 T cells, CD45RO-negative and CD62L-positive, were flow-sorted from PBMCs. This specimen belongs to a study of human versus mouse CDR3 diversity and MHC coevolution. Study-level points and caveats: Compared with mice, human CDR3s carried more deletions and insertions on average. Humans had the largest estimated TCR beta repertoire, 1.5 million or so clonotypes.

The chain combines TRBV9 with TRBJ1-1; 9 positions agree with TRBD1. Source material: naive CD4+ T cells from blood. Subset: CD45RO-negative CD62L-positive naive CD4 T cells. The TCR was taken from a person between 55 and 69 years old in good health. The CDR3 DNA sequence: TGTGCCAGCAGCGGACAGGGGGACACTGAAGCTTTCTTT. Translation gives CASSGQGDTEAFF. The variable domain in full, with the rest retrieved from reference TRBV9 and TRBJ1-1, is DSGVTQTPKHLITATGQRVTLRCSPRSGDLSVYWYQQSLDQGLQFLIQYYNGEERAKGNILERFSAQQFPDLHSELNLSSLELGDSALYFCASSGQGDTEAFFGQGTRLTVV.